This TCR beta chain comes out of a study of T-cell reconstitution after alpha-beta-depleted transplantation in children. Trimming at V came to 4 bases and at J to 4 bases, leaving 7 bases not matched to a gene. CDR3 length equals 16 residues. Germline V gene sequence: CDR1 SGHTS, CDR2 YDEGEE. Preparation of the TCRbeta library involved a method that used unique molecular identifiers. One entry per CDR3 protein, called by TCRdb with MiXCR from the PCR reads. The data show over 550,000 distinct CDR3 sequences, roughly a tenth seen once. The receptor was isolated from a human donor who donated a stem cell graft to a child with acute myeloid leukemia. The sequences come from PBMCs from the stem cell graft donor, collected from the stem cell graft. The chain is built from TRBV5-8 and TRBJ2-2; 10 bases map to TRBD1. The CDR3 protein is CASSRGTGVGTGELFF. CDR3 DNA sequence: TGTGCCAGCAGCCGGGGGACAGGGGTCGGCACCGGGGAGCTGTTTTTT.